This is a list of T cell receptor beta chains from one sample in a study of blood T cells in healthy people across ages. TCRdb redid the calling of the 5' RACE reads with MiXCR, one entry per CDR3 protein. The sample has 1.5 million to 2 million distinct CDR3 sequences, 30% to 40% seen once. Sequenced material: blood. Receptor source: a woman aged 25 to 39 in good health. Each CDR3 is given with its conserved first and last residue. A D gene is named only where the DNA matches it firmly.

TRBJ2-5 TRBD2 TRBV29-1 CSVDLAGGETQYF
TRBJ1-2 . TRBV24-1 CATSDAQDTYGYTF
TRBJ2-7 . TRBV10-3 CAISAGAQEQYF
. . TRBV5-1 CASSVAAVLDEQYF
. TRBD1 TRBV9 CASSAVQGRYVTQYF
TRBJ1-4 . TRBV27 CASSFGVSEKPFF
TRBJ1-2 . TRBV19 CASGIRAGYTF
TRBJ1-1 . TRBV20-1 CSARKGGAGKNTEAFF
TRBJ2-7 TRBD2 TRBV20-1 CSARKTSGRYEQYF
TRBJ2-4 . TRBV12-3/TRBV12-4 CASSEGMLAKNIQYF
TRBJ1-5 TRBD1 TRBV2 CASSDPDRGFSGNQPQHF
. TRBD1 TRBV27 CASSLTPWDRGFNAEQYF
TRBJ2-6 . TRBV7-2 CASSLVFGNTGANVLTF
TRBJ2-4 TRBD1 TRBV11-2 CASSLFSDRGWNIQYF
TRBJ2-5 TRBD2 TRBV5-5 CASSLSGGLRGQYF
TRBJ1-1 TRBD1 TRBV2 CASSPDRGQGAFF
TRBJ1-2 . TRBV11-2 CASSLEAVGNYGYTF
TRBJ2-5 . TRBV13 CASSAGQRQETQYF
TRBJ2-3 . TRBV20-1 CSASSGRESTDTQYF
TRBJ2-1 . TRBV2 CASSAGWENEQFF
TRBJ2-1 . TRBV7-9 CASRNTTGNEQFF
TRBJ2-3 . TRBV5-1 CASSPDPRGRLSKDTQYF
TRBJ2-6 . TRBV14 CASSQDTGANVLTF
TRBJ2-5 . TRBV7-2 CASSLVLGEETQYF
TRBJ2-1 TRBD2 TRBV20-1 CSARDDLGTSGVNEQFF
TRBJ2-3 . TRBV27 CASSLWGRPTLLGTDTQYF
TRBJ1-1 TRBD1 TRBV3-1 CASSPLQGTTEAFF
TRBJ2-5 . TRBV9 CASSPGHRSETQYF
TRBJ1-3 . TRBV12-3/TRBV12-4 CASSPSGNTIYF